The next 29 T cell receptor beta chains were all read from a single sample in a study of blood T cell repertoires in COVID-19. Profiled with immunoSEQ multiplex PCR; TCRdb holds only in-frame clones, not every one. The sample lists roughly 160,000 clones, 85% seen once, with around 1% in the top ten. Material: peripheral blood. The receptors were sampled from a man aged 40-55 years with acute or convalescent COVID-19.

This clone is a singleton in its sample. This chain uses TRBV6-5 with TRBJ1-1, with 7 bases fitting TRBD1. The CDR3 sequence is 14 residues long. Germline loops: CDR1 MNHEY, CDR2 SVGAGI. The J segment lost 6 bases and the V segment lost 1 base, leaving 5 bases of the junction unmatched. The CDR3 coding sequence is TGTGCCAGCAGTTACTGGGACAGTAGCTCTGAAGCTTTCTTT. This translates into CASSYWDSSSEAFF.

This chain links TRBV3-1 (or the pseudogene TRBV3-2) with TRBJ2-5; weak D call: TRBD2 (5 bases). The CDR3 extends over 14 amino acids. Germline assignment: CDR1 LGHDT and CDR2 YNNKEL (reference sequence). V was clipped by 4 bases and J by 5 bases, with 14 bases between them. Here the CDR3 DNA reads TGTGCCAGCAGCCGTCCCCCGGAGGAGGAGACCCAGTACTTC. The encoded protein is CASSRPPEEETQYF.

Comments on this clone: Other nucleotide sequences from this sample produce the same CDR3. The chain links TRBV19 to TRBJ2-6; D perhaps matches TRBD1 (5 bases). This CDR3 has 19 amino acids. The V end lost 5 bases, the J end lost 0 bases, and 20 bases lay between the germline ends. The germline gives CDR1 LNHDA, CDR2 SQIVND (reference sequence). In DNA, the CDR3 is TGTGCCAGTAGTCCCCCTAGGGGCTGGTCCGTCTCTGGGGCCAACGTCCTGACTTTC. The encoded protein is CASSPPRGWSVSGANVLTF.

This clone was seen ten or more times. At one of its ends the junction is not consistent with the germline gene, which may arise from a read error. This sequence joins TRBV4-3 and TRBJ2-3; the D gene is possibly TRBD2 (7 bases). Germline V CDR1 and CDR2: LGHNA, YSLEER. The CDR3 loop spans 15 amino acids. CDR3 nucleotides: TGCGCCAGCAGCCAAGTGGGGGGGGGCACGGATACGCAGTATTTT. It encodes CASSQVGGGTDTQYF.

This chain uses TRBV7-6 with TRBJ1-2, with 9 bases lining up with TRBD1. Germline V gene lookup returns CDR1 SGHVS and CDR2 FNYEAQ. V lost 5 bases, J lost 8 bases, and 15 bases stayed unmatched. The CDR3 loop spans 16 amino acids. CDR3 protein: CASSTSGVQGAGGYTF. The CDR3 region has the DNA TGTGCCAGCAGCACTAGCGGGGTACAGGGGGCCGGGGGCTACACCTTC.

This chain's CDR3 is CATSRGGRGQTTNEKLFF. CDR3 nucleotide sequence: TGTGCCACCAGCAGAGGAGGCAGGGGACAAACAACTAATGAAAAACTGTTTTTT. The chain links TRBV15 to TRBJ1-4; perhaps TRBD1 as D (6 bases). This CDR3 is built from 18 residues. Germline V gene lookup returns CDR1 LNHNV and CDR2 YYDKDF (reference sequence). V was trimmed by 1 base and J by 0 bases, leaving 15 bases between them.

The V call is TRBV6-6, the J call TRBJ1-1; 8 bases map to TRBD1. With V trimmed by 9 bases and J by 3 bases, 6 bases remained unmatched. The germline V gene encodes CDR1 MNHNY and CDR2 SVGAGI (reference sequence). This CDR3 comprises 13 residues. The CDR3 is CASTGQGYTEAFF. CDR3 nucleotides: TGTGCCAGTACCGGACAGGGTTACACTGAAGCTTTCTTT.

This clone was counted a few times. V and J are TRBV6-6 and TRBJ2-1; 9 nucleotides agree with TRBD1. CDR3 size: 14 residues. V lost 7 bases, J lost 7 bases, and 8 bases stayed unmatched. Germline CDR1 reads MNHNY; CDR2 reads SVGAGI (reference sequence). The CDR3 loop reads CASTLQGAINEQFF. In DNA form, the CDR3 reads TGTGCCAGCACATTACAGGGGGCGATAAATGAGCAGTTCTTC.

The DNA for the CDR3 is TGTGCCAGCAGTACTCCGGGTCTCGGGGGGAACACCATATATTTT. It codes for CASSTPGLGGNTIYF. The chain couples TRBV28 to TRBJ1-3; D may be TRBD1 (5 bases). The germline V gene has CDR1 MDHEN and CDR2 SYDVKM. The CDR3 length is 15 residues. V was pared by 5 bases and J by 7 bases, with 18 bases between.

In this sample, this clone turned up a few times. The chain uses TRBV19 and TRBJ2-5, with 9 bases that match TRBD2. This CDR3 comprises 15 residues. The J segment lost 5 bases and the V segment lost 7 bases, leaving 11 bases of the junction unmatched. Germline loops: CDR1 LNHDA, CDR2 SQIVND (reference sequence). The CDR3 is CASKRTSDSWETQYF. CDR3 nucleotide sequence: TGTGCCAGTAAGAGGACTAGCGACTCGTGGGAGACCCAGTACTTC.

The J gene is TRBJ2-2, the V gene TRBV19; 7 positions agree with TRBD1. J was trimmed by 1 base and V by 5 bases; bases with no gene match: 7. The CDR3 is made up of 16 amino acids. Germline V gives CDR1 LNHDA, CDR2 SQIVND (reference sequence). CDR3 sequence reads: CASSPLWTGNTGELFF. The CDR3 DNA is TGTGCCAGTAGTCCCCTTTGGACAGGGAACACCGGGGAGCTGTTTTTT.

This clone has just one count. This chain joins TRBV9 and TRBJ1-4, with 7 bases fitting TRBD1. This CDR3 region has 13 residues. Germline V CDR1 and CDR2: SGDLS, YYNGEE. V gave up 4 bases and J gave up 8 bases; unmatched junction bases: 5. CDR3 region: CASSTQTGEKLFF. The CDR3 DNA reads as TGTGCCAGCAGCACCCAGACAGGGGAAAAACTGTTTTTT.

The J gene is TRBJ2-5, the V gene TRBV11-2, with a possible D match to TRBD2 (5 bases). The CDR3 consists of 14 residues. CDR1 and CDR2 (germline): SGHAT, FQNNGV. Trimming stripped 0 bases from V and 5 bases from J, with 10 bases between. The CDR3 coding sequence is TGTGCCAGCAGCTTAGAGGGTGGCGGGGAGACCCAGTACTTC. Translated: CASSLEGGGETQYF.

CDR3 bases: TGTGCCTGGACGTACAGGGTAGGACAAGAGACCCAGTACTTC. It is translated as CAWTYRVGQETQYF. The chain couples TRBV30 to TRBJ2-5; tentative D call: TRBD1 (6 bases). V lost 4 bases, J lost 2 bases, and 14 bases lay in between. Germline CDR1 GTSNPN, CDR2 SVGIG (reference sequence). The CDR3 sequence is 14 residues long.

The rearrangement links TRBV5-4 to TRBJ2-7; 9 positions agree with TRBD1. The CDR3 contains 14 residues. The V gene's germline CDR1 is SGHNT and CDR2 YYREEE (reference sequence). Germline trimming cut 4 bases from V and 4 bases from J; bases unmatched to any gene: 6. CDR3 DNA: TGTGCCAGCAGCCCTCCGGGACAGGGTTACGAGCAGTACTTC. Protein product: CASSPPGQGYEQYF.

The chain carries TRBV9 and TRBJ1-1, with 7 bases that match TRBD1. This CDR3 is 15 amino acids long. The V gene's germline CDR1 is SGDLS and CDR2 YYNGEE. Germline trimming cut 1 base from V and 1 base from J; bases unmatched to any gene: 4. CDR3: CASSVTGVGNTEAFF. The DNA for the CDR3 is TGTGCCAGCAGCGTAACAGGGGTAGGGAACACTGAAGCTTTCTTT.

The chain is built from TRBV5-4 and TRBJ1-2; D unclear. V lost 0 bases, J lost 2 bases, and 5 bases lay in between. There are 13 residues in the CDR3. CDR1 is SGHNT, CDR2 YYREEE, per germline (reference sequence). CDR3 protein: CASSLAGNYGYTF. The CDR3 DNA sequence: TGTGCCAGCAGCTTGGCGGGGAACTATGGCTACACCTTC.

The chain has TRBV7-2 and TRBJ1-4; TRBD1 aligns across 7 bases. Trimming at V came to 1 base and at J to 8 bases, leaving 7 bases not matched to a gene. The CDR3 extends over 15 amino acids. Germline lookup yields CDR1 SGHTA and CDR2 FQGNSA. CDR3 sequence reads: CASSLVGTAEEKLFF. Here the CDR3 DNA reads TGTGCCAGCAGCTTAGTCGGGACAGCAGAAGAAAAACTGTTTTTT.

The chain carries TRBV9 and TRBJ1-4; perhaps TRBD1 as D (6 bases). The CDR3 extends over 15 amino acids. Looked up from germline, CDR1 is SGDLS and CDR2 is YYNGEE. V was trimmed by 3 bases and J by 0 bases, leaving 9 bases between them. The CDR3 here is CASSAQGATNEKLFF. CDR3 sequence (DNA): TGTGCCAGCAGCGCACAGGGTGCAACTAATGAAAAACTGTTTTTT.

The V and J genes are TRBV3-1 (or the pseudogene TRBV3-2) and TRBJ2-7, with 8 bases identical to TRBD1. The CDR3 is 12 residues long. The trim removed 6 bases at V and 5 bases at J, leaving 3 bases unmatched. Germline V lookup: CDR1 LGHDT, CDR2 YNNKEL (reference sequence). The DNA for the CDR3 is TGTGCCAGCAGGGGACAGGTAAACGAGCAGTACTTC. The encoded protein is CASRGQVNEQYF.

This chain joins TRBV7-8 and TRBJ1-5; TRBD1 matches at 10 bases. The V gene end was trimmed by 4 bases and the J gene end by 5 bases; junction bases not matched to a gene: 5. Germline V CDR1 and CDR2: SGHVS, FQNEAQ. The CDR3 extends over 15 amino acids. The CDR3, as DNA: TGTGCCAGCAGCTCATGGACAGGGGGGGATCAGCCCCAGCATTTT. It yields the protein CASSSWTGGDQPQHF.

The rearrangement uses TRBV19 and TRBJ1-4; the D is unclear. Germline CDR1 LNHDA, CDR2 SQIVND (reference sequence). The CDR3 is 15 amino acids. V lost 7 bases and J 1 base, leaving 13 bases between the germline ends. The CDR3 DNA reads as TGTGCCAGTAATGACATCGGTGGAACTAATGAAAAACTGTTTTTT. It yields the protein CASNDIGGTNEKLFF.

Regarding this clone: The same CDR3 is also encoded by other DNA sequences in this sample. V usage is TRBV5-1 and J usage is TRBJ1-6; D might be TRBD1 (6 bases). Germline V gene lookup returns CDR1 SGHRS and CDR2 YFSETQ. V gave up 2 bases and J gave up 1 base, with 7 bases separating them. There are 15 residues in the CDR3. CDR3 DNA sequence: TGCGCCAGCAGCTTAACAGGGTCCTATAATTCACCCCTCCACTTT. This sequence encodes CASSLTGSYNSPLHF.

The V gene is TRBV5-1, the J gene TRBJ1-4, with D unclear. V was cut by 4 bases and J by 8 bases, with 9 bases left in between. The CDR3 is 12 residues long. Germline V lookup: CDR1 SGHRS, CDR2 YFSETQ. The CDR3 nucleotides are TGCGCCAGCAGCGAGGAGGGCGAAAAACTGTTTTTT. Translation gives CASSEEGEKLFF.

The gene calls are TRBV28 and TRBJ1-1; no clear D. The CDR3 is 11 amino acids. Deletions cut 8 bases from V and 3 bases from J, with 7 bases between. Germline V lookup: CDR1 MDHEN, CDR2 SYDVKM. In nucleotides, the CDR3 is TGTGCCAGCGGGGAGGACACTGAAGCTTTCTTT. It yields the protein CASGEDTEAFF.

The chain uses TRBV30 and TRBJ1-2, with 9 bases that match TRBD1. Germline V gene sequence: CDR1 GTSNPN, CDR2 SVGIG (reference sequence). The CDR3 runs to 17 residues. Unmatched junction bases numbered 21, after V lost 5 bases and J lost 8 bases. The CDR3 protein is CAWAPEGATGGHRGYTF. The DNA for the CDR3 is TGTGCCTGGGCCCCTGAGGGGGCGACAGGGGGTCATAGAGGCTACACCTTC. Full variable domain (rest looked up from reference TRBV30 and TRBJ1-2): SQTIHQWPATLVQPVGSPLSLECTVEGTSNPNLYWYRQAAGRGLQLLFYSVGIGQISSEVPQNLSASRPQDRQFILSSKKLLLSDSGFYLCAWAPEGATGGHRGYTFGSGTRLTVV.

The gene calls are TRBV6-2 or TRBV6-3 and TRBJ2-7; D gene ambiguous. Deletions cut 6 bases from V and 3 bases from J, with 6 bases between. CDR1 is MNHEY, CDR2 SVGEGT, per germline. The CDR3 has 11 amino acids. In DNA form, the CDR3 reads TGTGCCAGCAGCCCCAACTACGAGCAGTACTTC. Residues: CASSPNYEQYF.

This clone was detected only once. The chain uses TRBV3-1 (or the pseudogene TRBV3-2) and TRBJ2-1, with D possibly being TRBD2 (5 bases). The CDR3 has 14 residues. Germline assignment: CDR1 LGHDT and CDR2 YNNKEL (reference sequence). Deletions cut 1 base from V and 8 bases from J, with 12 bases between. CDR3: CASSQGAGGYEQFF. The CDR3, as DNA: TGTGCCAGCAGCCAAGGGGCTGGAGGTTATGAGCAGTTCTTC.

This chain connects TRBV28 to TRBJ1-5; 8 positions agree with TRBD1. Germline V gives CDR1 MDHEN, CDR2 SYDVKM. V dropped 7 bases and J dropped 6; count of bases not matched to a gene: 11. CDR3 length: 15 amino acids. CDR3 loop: CASTKTGQGTQPQHF. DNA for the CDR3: TGTGCCAGCACAAAAACCGGACAGGGTACTCAGCCCCAGCATTTT.